This T cell receptor (beta chain) derives from a study of cytomegalovirus exposure and HLA in healthy donors. Overall study context: Falling in the Caucasian-associated ancestry cluster were 81% of under 500 genotyped donors. Study-level results: Listed as cytomegalovirus-associated were about 160 TCR beta chains. Reports credit the classifier with highly specific, highly sensitive diagnosis of cytomegalovirus status.

CDR3 length equals 17 residues. The germline V gene has CDR1 LNHNV and CDR2 YYDKDF (reference sequence). The ends were cut back, 0 bases at V and 10 bases at J, with 22 bases in the middle. When sampled, the donors appeared nominally healthy, though they likely had unrecorded immune exposures. The PCR employed 60 Vbeta primers together with 13 Jbeta primers. Clones were sequenced by immunoSEQ multiplex PCR, and TCRdb holds only the in-frame ones, with some missing. The sample holds about 170,000 clones; around 84% are singletons and the top ten take approximately 2.5%. This clone was seen once. Its specificity is not known.

The sequence was collected from a young man in good health and CMV-seropositive. The sequencing sample was made of PBMCs. The chain carries TRBV15 and TRBJ2-1, with D maybe TRBD2 (5 bases). Here the CDR3 DNA reads TGTGCCACCAGCAGAGATCTGGCTACCGCGGGTTCCGCGGAGCAGTTCTTC. Amino acid sequence: CATSRDLATAGSAEQFF.